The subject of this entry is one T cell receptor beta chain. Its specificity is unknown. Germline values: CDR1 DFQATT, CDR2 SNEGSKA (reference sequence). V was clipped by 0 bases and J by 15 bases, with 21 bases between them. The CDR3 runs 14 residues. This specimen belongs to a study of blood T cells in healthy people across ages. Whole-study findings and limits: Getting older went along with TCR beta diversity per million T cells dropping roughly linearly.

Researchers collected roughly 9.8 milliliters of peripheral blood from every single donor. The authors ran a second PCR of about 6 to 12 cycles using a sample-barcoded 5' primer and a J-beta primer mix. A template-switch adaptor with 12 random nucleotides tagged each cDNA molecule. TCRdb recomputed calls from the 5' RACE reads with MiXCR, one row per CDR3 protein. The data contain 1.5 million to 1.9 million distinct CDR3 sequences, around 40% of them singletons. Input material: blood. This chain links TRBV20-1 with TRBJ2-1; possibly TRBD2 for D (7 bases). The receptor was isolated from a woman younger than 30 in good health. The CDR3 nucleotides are TGCAGTGCTAGAGATCTCCTCGCGGGGGTGGGGGCGTTCTTC. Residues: CSARDLLAGVGAFF.